The rows below give T cell receptor beta chains drawn from one sample of a study of blood T cells in healthy people across ages. TCRdb reprocessed the 5' RACE reads with MiXCR, giving one entry per CDR3 protein. The table includes 1.5 million to 2 million distinct CDR3 sequences, approximately 28% detected once. The sequenced material came from blood. Receptors were obtained from a woman aged 25 to 45 in good health. CDR3s include the opening cysteine and the closing phenylalanine or tryptophan. A D gene is named only where the DNA matches it firmly. Some rows have no size entry. The others give once, few or many, or a class for an expanded clone.

size | J | V | D | length | DNA | CDR3
many | TRBJ2-7 | TRBV20-1 | . | 15 | TGCAGTGCTAGAGATGGTACGTCTTCTACCTACGAGCAGTACTTC | CSARDGTSSTYEQYF
many | TRBJ2-7 | TRBV12-3/TRBV12-4 | TRBD1 | 14 | TGTGCCAGCAGTTCCGGGACAGCATACTACGAGCAGTACTTC | CASSSGTAYYEQYF
many | TRBJ2-6 | TRBV4-1 | TRBD1 | 19 | TGCGCCAGCAGCCAAGATGGCCAGGGGGTACACTCTGGGGCCAACGTCCTGACTTTC | CASSQDGQGVHSGANVLTF
. | TRBJ2-3 | TRBV6-5 | . | 14 | TGTGCCAGCAGTTATGGGGAAAGTTTGAGTACGCAGTATTTT | CASSYGESLSTQYF
. | TRBJ2-7 | TRBV7-2 | . | 14 | TGTGCCAGCAGCCCTGGGACGCCCTATGACCCACGGTACTTC | CASSPGTPYDPRYF
. | TRBJ2-5 | TRBV2 | . | 13 | TGTGCCAGCAGGGGGAACAGCCAAGAGACCCAGTACTTC | CASRGNSQETQYF
. | TRBJ1-2 | TRBV5-5 | . | 14 | TGTGCCAGCAGCTTCACAGGACCTAACTATGGCTACACCTTC | CASSFTGPNYGYTF
few | TRBJ2-1 | TRBV18 | . | 14 | TGTGCCAGCTCACCCAGGGCAGACTACAATGAGCAGTTCTTC | CASSPRADYNEQFF
few | TRBJ2-5 | TRBV11-2 | TRBD2 | 16 | TGTGCCAGCAGCTCCTTTAGCGGGGGGGCCCGAGAGACCCAGTACTTC | CASSSFSGGARETQYF
. | TRBJ1-5 | TRBV6-6 | TRBD1 | 14 | TGTGCCAGCATATCGGACAGGGGAGGACAGCCCCAGCATTTT | CASISDRGGQPQHF
. | TRBJ2-1 | TRBV5-4 | . | 13 | TGTGCCAGCATAGGGGCTAACGGGGATGAGCAGTTCTTC | CASIGANGDEQFF
. | TRBJ2-2 | TRBV7-3 | TRBD1 | 17 | TGTGCCAGCAGCCTACCACCGACAGGGGAAAACACCGGGGAGCTGTTTTTT | CASSLPPTGENTGELFF
. | TRBJ2-2 | TRBV3-1 | TRBD2 | 15 | TGTGCCAGCAGCCAAGTGGGAGGGTCCGCCGGGGAGCTGTTTTTT | CASSQVGGSAGELFF
few | TRBJ2-1 | TRBV27 | TRBD1 | 16 | TGTGCCAGCAGTATCTTGGACAGGGTTGGTGGCAATGAGCAGTTCTTC | CASSILDRVGGNEQFF
. | TRBJ2-3 | TRBV5-5 | TRBD2 | 17 | TGTGCCAGCAGCTTGTCCTTTGGGACTAGCTTCCCAGATACGCAGTATTTT | CASSLSFGTSFPDTQYF
few | TRBJ2-2 | TRBV12-3/TRBV12-4 | TRBD2 | 16 | TGTGCCAGCACCTCAACTAGCGGAATTAACACCGGGGAGCTGTTTTTT | CASTSTSGINTGELFF
. | TRBJ2-1 | TRBV5-1 | . | 15 | TGCGCCAGCAGCTTCCGGCCGGACGCTTACAATGAGCAGTTCTTC | CASSFRPDAYNEQFF
. | TRBJ2-3 | TRBV5-1 | . | 16 | TGCGCCAGCAGCTTAGGACTGTTCCCTAACACAGATACGCAGTATTTT | CASSLGLFPNTDTQYF
. | TRBJ2-1 | TRBV4-3 | . | 14 | TGCGCCAGCAGCCACGGACAGTTAAAAGAGACCCAGTTCTTC | CASSHGQLKETQFF
. | TRBJ2-7 | TRBV7-9 | TRBD1 | 14 | TGTGCCAGCAGCTTAGCATCACAGGGGCACGAGCAGTACTTC | CASSLASQGHEQYF
few | TRBJ2-5 | TRBV15 | . | 16 | TGTGCCACCAGCAGACGAAGGGACCTAGGGAGCGAGACCCAGTACTTC | CATSRRRDLGSETQYF
. | TRBJ2-2 | TRBV2 | TRBD1 | 15 | TGTGCCAGCGTGACACAGGGGGCGGAAACCGGGGAGCTGTTTTTT | CASVTQGAETGELFF
few | TRBJ1-2 | TRBV24-1 | . | 14 | TGTGCCACCAGTGTCTCAGGGCGAAGAAATGGCTACACCTTC | CATSVSGRRNGYTF
. | TRBJ2-3 | TRBV3-1 | . | 17 | TGTGCCAGCAGCCAAGATAGGATAGGACCAGGCACAGATACGCAGTATTTT | CASSQDRIGPGTDTQYF
many | TRBJ1-2 | TRBV4-3 | . | 15 | TGCGCCAGCAGCCAAGCCCGGACATCCCGTAACGGCTACACCTTC | CASSQARTSRNGYTF
. | TRBJ1-1 | TRBV4-3 | . | 17 | TGCGCCAGCAGCCAAGACGTTGGAGGACAGAAAAACACTGAAGCTTTCTTT | CASSQDVGGQKNTEAFF
. | TRBJ2-1 | TRBV5-1 | TRBD2 | 14 | TGCGCCAGCAGCCCCGGACTAGCGGGAGGGAGGGAGTTCTTC | CASSPGLAGGREFF
. | TRBJ1-2 | TRBV6-5 | . | 13 | TGTGCCAGCAGTTACGCCGGACTCTATGACTACACCTTC | CASSYAGLYDYTF
few | TRBJ1-4 | TRBV2 | . | 13 | TGTGCCAGCAGTGGGGACGGTGGGGAAAAACTGTTTTTT | CASSGDGGEKLFF